The clone carrying this T cell receptor beta chain was observed once. This sample is drawn from a study of PD-L1 blockade in urothelial cancer. The germline CDR1 and CDR2 sequences are LNHNV and YYDKDF (reference sequence). This CDR3 region has 14 residues. The V end was cut by 2 bases, the J end by 2 bases, with 10 bases between. Method: immunoSEQ multiplex PCR; TCRdb's copy keeps in-frame clones and lacks some. The sample lists fewer than 80,000 clones, 80% to 85% seen once, with 3.2% in the top ten. Time point in this sample: pretreatment peripheral blood. This sample comprised PBMCs, obtained around atezolizumab (anti-PD-L1) treatment. This TCR was recovered from a man between 65 and 85 years old with urothelial cancer. V usage is TRBV15 and J usage is TRBJ2-7, with a tentative D call TRBD2 (6 bases). CDR3 nucleotides: TGTGCCACCAGCAGAAATAGCGGTCCCTACGAGCAGTACTTC. This translates into CATSRNSGPYEQYF.